The rows below give T cell receptor beta chains drawn from one sample of a study of cytomegalovirus exposure and HLA in healthy donors. Here immunoSEQ multiplex PCR was the method, and the copy in TCRdb shows in-frame clones only, minus some. The repertoire holds approximately 140,000 clones, roughly 80% seen once, with 4% in the top ten. Sequencing was done on a sample of PBMCs. The receptors derive from a woman in her thirties or forties in good health and CMV-seronegative. Each CDR3 is given with its conserved first and last residue. D genes are given only for firm matches.

>TRBV5-1|TRBD2|TRBJ2-5
TGCGCCAGCAGCTTGGGACTAGCGGCAGAGACCCAGTACTTC
CASSLGLAAETQYF
>TRBV4-3|-|TRBJ1-1
TGCGCCAGCAGCCAAGATCGTTCTAACGAAGCTTTCTTT
CASSQDRSNEAFF
>TRBV9|-|TRBJ1-2
TGTGCCAGCAGCGTAGGGTATCCGACAGCTTCTACCCATGGCTACACCTTC
CASSVGYPTASTHGYTF
>TRBV4-1|TRBD1|TRBJ1-2
TGCGCCAGCAGCCAAGATGCCAGACAGGGGAGGAGTGGCTACACCTTC
CASSQDARQGRSGYTF
>TRBV5-1|TRBD1|TRBJ1-1
TGCGCCAGCAGGCCCCAGGGACAGGGGAACACTGAAGCTTTCTTT
CASRPQGQGNTEAFF
>TRBV7-9|TRBD1|TRBJ1-5
TGTGCCAGCAGCTTAGAGACAGGGGGGGATCAGCCCCAGCATTTT
CASSLETGGDQPQHF
>TRBV5-4|-|TRBJ1-1
TGTGCCAGCAGCCCGGACAGTGTAACTGAAGCTTTCTTT
CASSPDSVTEAFF
>TRBV15|TRBD2|TRBJ2-5
TGTGCCACCAGCAGTAGACCGGGACTAGCGGGAAGGGAGACCCAGTACTTC
CATSSRPGLAGRETQYF
>TRBV4-3|-|TRBJ2-3
TGCGCCAGCAGCCAAACTAGGTCCACAGATACGCAGTATTTT
CASSQTRSTDTQYF
>TRBV6-1|-|TRBJ2-3
TGTGCCAGCTGTCGGGGAACCTGGGCAGATACGCAGTATTTT
CASCRGTWADTQYF
>TRBV7-8|TRBD1|TRBJ1-2
TGTGCCAGCAGCCTGGGACAGGGAGCGGGCTACACCTTC
CASSLGQGAGYTF
>TRBV7-9|-|TRBJ1-1
TGTGCCAGCAGAGACACCAGGGCGGTTACTGAAGCTTTCTTT
CASRDTRAVTEAFF
>TRBV6-5|-|TRBJ1-1
TGTGCCAGCAGTTACTCTCTAGGCACTGAAGCTTTCTTT
CASSYSLGTEAFF